The 23 T cell receptor beta chains listed next were all sequenced from one sample in a study of shared clonotypes between healthy human individuals. Clones were read by immunoSEQ multiplex PCR, and TCRdb kept only the in-frame ones, dropping some. The sample contains around 2,100,000 clones, around 96% of which appear only once. Naivety among CD8 cells was defined by CD45RO negativity and positive CCR7 selection, thereby excluding terminally differentiated effector memory CD45RA+ cells. The sequenced sample consisted of naive CD8+ T cells sorted from blood. The source is a man younger than 30 in good health.

The CDR3 region has the DNA TGTGCCAGCAGTCCCCCCATCATTTATAATTCACCCCTCCACTTT. This encodes CASSPPIIYNSPLHF. The V call is TRBV27, the J call TRBJ1-6; unclear D gene. The length of the CDR3 is 15 residues. Germline CDR1 reads MNHEY; CDR2 reads SMNVEV (reference sequence). Trimming shortened V by 5 bases and J by 4 bases, and 12 bases separated the two germline ends.

The V gene is TRBV2, the J gene TRBJ1-1, with TRBD1 as a possible D gene (5 bases). The CDR3 length is 15 residues. Germline values: CDR1 SNHLY, CDR2 FYNNEI. V was cut by 6 bases and J by 6 bases, with 20 bases left in between. CDR3 in amino acids: CASSRGYADDAEAFF. CDR3 bases: TGTGCCAGCAGCCGGGGGTACGCGGATGACGCTGAAGCTTTCTTT.

The CDR3 loop is CASSHVDRGENEQYF. As DNA, the CDR3 is TGCGCCAGCAGCCACGTGGACAGGGGAGAAAACGAGCAGTACTTC. The gene calls are TRBV4-1 and TRBJ2-7, with 9 bases aligning to TRBD1. The germline CDR1 and CDR2 sequences are MGHRA and YSYEKL. The CDR3 extends over 15 amino acids. The J segment lost 5 bases and the V segment lost 3 bases, leaving 8 bases of the junction unmatched.

The rearrangement uses TRBV10-1 and TRBJ2-5; D call uncertain. The CDR3 runs to 12 residues. The V gene lost 8 bases and the J gene lost 0 bases, with 7 bases spanning the gap. Germline loops: CDR1 WNHNN, CDR2 SYGVQD (reference sequence). The CDR3 nucleotides read TGCGCCAGCGGCCATAACCAAGAGACCCAGTACTTC. It encodes CASGHNQETQYF.

In regard to this clone: The sample contains more than one DNA sequence encoding this CDR3. The rearrangement links TRBV5-1 to TRBJ2-3, with TRBD1 as a possible D gene (6 bases). The germline V and J ends were trimmed by 4 bases and 1 base, with 10 bases remaining between them. The CDR3 covers 14 residues. Germline CDR1 SGHRS, CDR2 YFSETQ. The CDR3 here is CASSLGGGTDTQYF. In DNA, the CDR3 is TGCGCCAGCAGCCTAGGGGGAGGCACAGATACGCAGTATTTT.

The rearrangement uses TRBV19 and TRBJ1-2; D gene unclear. Trimming removed 5 bases from V and 0 bases from J, with 7 bases in between. Germline-derived CDR1 and CDR2 are LNHDA and SQIVND (reference sequence). The CDR3 extends over 13 amino acids. The CDR3 reads CASSPTPNYGYTF. DNA of the CDR3: TGTGCCAGTAGTCCTACACCTAACTATGGCTACACCTTC. The full variable domain, its missing parts supplied by reference TRBV19 and TRBJ1-2, is DGGITQSPKYLFRKEGQNVTLSCEQNLNHDAMYWYRQDPGQGLRLIYYSQIVNDFQKGDIAEGYSVSREKKESFPLTVTSAQKNPTAFYLCASSPTPNYGYTFGSGTRLTVV.

V is TRBV6-1 and J is TRBJ1-5; D is unresolved. The germline gives CDR1 MNHNS, CDR2 SASEGT. V dropped 3 bases and J dropped 0 bases, with 6 bases sitting between them. CDR3 length: 14 amino acids. The CDR3 nucleotides are TGTGCCAGCAGTGACAGGTATAGCAATCAGCCCCAGCATTTT. This translates into CASSDRYSNQPQHF.

The J gene is TRBJ2-1, the V gene TRBV5-1, with 9 nucleotides matching TRBD2. CDR1 and CDR2 from the germline V gene are SGHRS and YFSETQ. With V trimmed by 0 bases and J by 8 bases, 6 bases remained unmatched. The CDR3 runs 15 residues. The CDR3 loop reads CASSLAVAGADEQFF. Written as DNA, the CDR3 is TGCGCCAGCAGCTTGGCGGTAGCGGGAGCTGATGAGCAGTTCTTC.

This clone is a singleton in its sample. The V and J genes are TRBV7-2 and TRBJ2-7, with D possibly matching TRBD1 (6 bases). This CDR3 contains 16 residues. Trimming removed 1 base at V and 2 bases at J, with 15 bases between. CDR1 is SGHTA and CDR2 is FQGNSA in the germline V gene. CDR3 nucleotides: TGTGCCAGCAGCTTAGGGTCACAGGGTTTCCCCTACGAGCAGTACTTC. Encoded protein: CASSLGSQGFPYEQYF.

A word on this clone: Additional DNA sequences in this sample encode the identical CDR3. J is TRBJ1-1 and V is TRBV30; D is uncertain. Trimming pared 0 bases from V and 1 base from J, leaving 6 bases between. Germline-derived CDR1 and CDR2 are GTSNPN and SVGIG (reference sequence). The CDR3 consists of 13 residues. This chain's CDR3 is CAWSVEGNTEAFF. The CDR3, as DNA: TGTGCCTGGAGTGTGGAAGGGAACACTGAAGCTTTCTTT.

The rearrangement uses TRBV4-1 and TRBJ2-1; 10 positions match TRBD2. Germline V gene sequence: CDR1 MGHRA, CDR2 YSYEKL. This CDR3 spans 15 amino acids. J was trimmed by 9 bases and V by 0 bases; bases with no gene match: 5. The CDR3 DNA follows: TGCGCCAGCAGCCAAGAGGGGACTAGCGTAATTGAGCAGTTCTTC. Amino acids: CASSQEGTSVIEQFF.

With respect to this clone: At one end, the junction sequence differs from germline, possibly due to a read error. The identical CDR3 is also encoded by other nucleotide sequences in the sample. The chain combines TRBV7-7 with TRBJ2-7; D gene unclear. CDR1 SSHAT and CDR2 FNYEAQ come from the germline V gene (reference sequence). The CDR3 contains 13 residues. CDR3 region: CASSLGQYYEQYF. The CDR3 DNA follows: TGTGCTAGCAGCTTAGGCCAGTACTACGAGCAGTACTTC.

The V call is TRBV7-2, the J call TRBJ2-1; 13 nucleotides match TRBD2. CDR1 is SGHTA, CDR2 FQGNSA, per germline. CDR3 length equals 15 residues. The ends lost 3 bases at V and 7 bases at J; junction bases unmatched: 3. The CDR3 here is CASSFGTSGVNEQFF. The DNA of the CDR3 is TGTGCCAGCAGCTTCGGGACTAGCGGGGTTAATGAGCAGTTCTTC.

Only a few counts were recorded for this clone. This chain joins TRBV5-6 and TRBJ1-5; 9 bases line up with TRBD1. Germline V gene data show CDR1 as SGHDT and CDR2 as YYEEEE. V was pared by 3 bases and J by 6 bases, with 4 bases of the junction left unmatched. This CDR3 contains 14 residues. This CDR3 reads CASSSRDRAQPQHF. The CDR3 region has the DNA TGTGCCAGCAGCTCCCGGGACAGGGCTCAGCCCCAGCATTTT.

This clone appeared once. The chain combines TRBV7-9 with TRBJ1-6; possible D gene TRBD1, 5 bases. Trimming took 1 base from V and 6 from J, leaving 10 bases between them. Germline V lookup: CDR1 SEHNR, CDR2 FQNEAQ (reference sequence). The length of the CDR3 is 15 residues. CDR3 in amino acids: CASSLGGVGNSPLHF. In DNA form, the CDR3 reads TGTGCCAGCAGCTTAGGAGGGGTAGGTAATTCACCCCTCCACTTT.

The chain employs TRBV9 and TRBJ2-1; D not resolved. The CDR3 consists of 15 residues. Germline V gene lookup returns CDR1 SGDLS and CDR2 YYNGEE. Trimming pared 0 bases from V and 5 bases from J, leaving 12 bases between. Here the CDR3 reads CASSVGPSEDNEQFF. The CDR3 nucleotides read TGTGCCAGCAGCGTAGGGCCTAGTGAGGACAATGAGCAGTTCTTC.

The gene calls are TRBV29-1 and TRBJ2-3, with TRBD2 matching 7 bases. CDR3 length: 17 amino acids. Germline V lookup: CDR1 SQVTM, CDR2 ANQGSEA. V lost 7 bases and J lost 4; bases outside the gene matches: 20. The CDR3 DNA follows: TGCAGCGCCCAAAGAACCCGGGACTACGAACGTCCAGATACGCAGTATTTT. Encoded protein: CSAQRTRDYERPDTQYF.

This rearrangement joins TRBV28 to TRBJ2-1; D is perhaps TRBD1 (6 bases). Germline V gene lookup returns CDR1 MDHEN and CDR2 SYDVKM. The CDR3 has 14 amino acids. Trimming stripped 5 bases from V and 2 bases from J, with 10 bases between. CDR3 loop: CASSVGQTYNEQFF. The CDR3 nucleotides read TGTGCCAGCAGTGTTGGACAGACCTACAATGAGCAGTTCTTC. Complete variable domain (other parts from reference TRBV28 and TRBJ2-1): DVKVTQSSRYLVKRTGEKVFLECVQDMDHENMFWYRQDPGLGLRLIYFSYDVKMKEKGDIPEGYSVSREKKERFSLILESASTNQTSMYLCASSVGQTYNEQFFGPGTRLTVL.

V gene TRBV7-9 combines with J gene TRBJ2-1, with 11 bases fitting TRBD1. The V segment lost 1 base and the J segment 6 bases; nucleotides outside the gene matches: 8. This CDR3 is built from 17 residues. The germline V gene has CDR1 SEHNR and CDR2 FQNEAQ (reference sequence). CDR3 in amino acids: CASSLELRGQGGNEQFF. For the CDR3, the DNA is TGTGCCAGCAGCTTAGAACTGCGGGGACAGGGGGGCAATGAGCAGTTCTTC.

The chain joins TRBV27 to TRBJ2-7; possibly TRBD2 for D (6 bases). V lost 2 bases and J lost 0, with 11 bases in between. The germline V gene encodes CDR1 MNHEY and CDR2 SMNVEV (reference sequence). The CDR3 contains 15 residues. The CDR3 DNA is TGTGCCAGCAGTTTAGGAGCGGGCCTCTCCTACGAGCAGTACTTC. Translating gives CASSLGAGLSYEQYF.

V usage is TRBV6-1 and J usage is TRBJ2-1; D may be TRBD1 (5 bases). The CDR3 is 11 amino acids. Germline lookup yields CDR1 MNHNS and CDR2 SASEGT. The CDR3 DNA sequence: TGTGCAGTAGGCAGGGCGGATGAGCAGTTCTTC. It codes for CAVGRADEQFF.

The chain employs TRBV14 and TRBJ2-1; D is ambiguous. Germline CDR1 reads SGHDN; CDR2 reads FVKESK. The CDR3 loop spans 17 amino acids. Trimming removed 0 bases at V and 4 bases at J, with 16 bases between. The CDR3 region is CASSQDGLVKGYNEQFF. DNA of the CDR3: TGTGCCAGCAGCCAAGACGGGCTAGTTAAGGGTTACAATGAGCAGTTCTTC.

The chain is built from TRBV6-1 and TRBJ2-7; perhaps TRBD1 as D (6 bases). The CDR3 is made up of 14 amino acids. Germline V gives CDR1 MNHNS, CDR2 SASEGT. With 3 bases removed from V and 4 bases from J, the gap between germline ends came to 13 bases. Here the CDR3 DNA reads TGTGCCAGCAGTGAGACAGGTAACTGGTACGAGCAGTACTTC. Amino acid sequence: CASSETGNWYEQYF.